This T cell receptor beta chain was identified in a study of blood T cell repertoires in COVID-19. Trimming stripped 6 bases from V and 0 bases from J, with 12 bases between. The length of the CDR3 is 15 residues. Germline V gene lookup returns CDR1 MNHEY and CDR2 SVGAGI. Sequencing used immunoSEQ multiplex PCR; TCRdb keeps in-frame clones, though not all of them. Of 220,000 or so clones in the sample, about 93% were seen once. Sequencing input: peripheral blood. The clonotype was recovered from a man aged 55-75 years with COVID-19, enrolled during active disease. The chain recombines TRBV6-5 with TRBJ1-3; no clear D gene. CDR3 sequence reads: CASSSKLLSGNTIYF. The DNA of the CDR3 is TGTGCCAGCAGCTCCAAACTTCTCTCTGGAAACACCATATATTTT.